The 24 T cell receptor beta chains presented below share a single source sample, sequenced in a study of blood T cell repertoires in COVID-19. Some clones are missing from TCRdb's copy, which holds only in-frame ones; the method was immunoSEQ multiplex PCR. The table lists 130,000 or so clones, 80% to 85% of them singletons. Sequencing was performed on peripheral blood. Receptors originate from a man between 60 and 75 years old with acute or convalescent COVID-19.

DNA of the CDR3: TGCGCCAGCAGTGAGCCCGCCGCTAGCGGGATGGAGACCCAGTACTTC. It translates to CASSEPAASGMETQYF. The rearrangement joins TRBV10-1 to TRBJ2-5, with 9 bases aligning to TRBD2. V lost 2 bases, J lost 5 bases, and 9 bases stayed unmatched. This CDR3 spans 16 amino acids. CDR1 and CDR2 from the germline V gene are WNHNN and SYGVQD (reference sequence).

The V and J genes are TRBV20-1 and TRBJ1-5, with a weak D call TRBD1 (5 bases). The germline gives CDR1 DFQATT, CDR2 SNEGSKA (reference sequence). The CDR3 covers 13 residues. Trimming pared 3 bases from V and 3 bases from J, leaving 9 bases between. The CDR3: CSASRGDNQPQHF. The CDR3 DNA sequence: TGCAGTGCTAGTCGGGGGGACAATCAGCCCCAGCATTTT.

The CDR3 DNA is TGTGCCAGCAGCTTGGTCCAGGGAGGAGATACGCAGTATTTT. It encodes CASSLVQGGDTQYF. V and J are TRBV5-4 and TRBJ2-3, with D perhaps matching TRBD2 (6 bases). The CDR3 length is 14 residues. Germline loops: CDR1 SGHNT, CDR2 YYREEE (reference sequence). The ends were cut back, 0 bases at V and 5 bases at J, with 10 bases in the middle. Looking up the rest from reference TRBV5-4 and TRBJ2-3 gives the full variable domain: ETGVTQSPTHLIKTRGQQVTLRCSSQSGHNTVSWYQQALGQGPQFIFQYYREEENGRGNFPPRFSGLQFPNYSSELNVNALELDDSALYLCASSLVQGGDTQYFGPGTRLTVL.

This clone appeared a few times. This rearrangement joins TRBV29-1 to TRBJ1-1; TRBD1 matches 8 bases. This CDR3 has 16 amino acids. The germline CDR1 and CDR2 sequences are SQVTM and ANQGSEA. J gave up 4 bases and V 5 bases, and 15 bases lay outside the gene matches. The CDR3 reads CSVQKPGQAISTEAFF. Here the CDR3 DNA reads TGCAGCGTTCAAAAGCCGGGACAGGCTATTAGCACTGAAGCTTTCTTT.

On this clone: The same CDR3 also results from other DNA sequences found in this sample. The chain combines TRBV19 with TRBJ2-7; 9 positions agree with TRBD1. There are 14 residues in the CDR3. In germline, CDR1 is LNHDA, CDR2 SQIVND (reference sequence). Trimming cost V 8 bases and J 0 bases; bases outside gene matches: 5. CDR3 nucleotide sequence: TGTGCCAGTCGCCGGGACAGGGACTCCTACGAGCAGTACTTC. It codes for CASRRDRDSYEQYF.

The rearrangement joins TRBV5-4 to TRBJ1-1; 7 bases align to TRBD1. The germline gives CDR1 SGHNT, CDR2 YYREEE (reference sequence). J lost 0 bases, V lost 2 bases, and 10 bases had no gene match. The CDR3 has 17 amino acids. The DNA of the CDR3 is TGTGCCAGCAGCTTTTATTACAGGGGATCTCTGAACACTGAAGCTTTCTTT. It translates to CASSFYYRGSLNTEAFF.

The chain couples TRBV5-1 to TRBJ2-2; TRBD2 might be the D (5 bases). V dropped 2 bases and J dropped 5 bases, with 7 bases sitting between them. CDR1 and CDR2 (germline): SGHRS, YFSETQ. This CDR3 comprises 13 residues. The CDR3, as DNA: TGCGCCAGCAGCTTTCGGGAAACCGGGGAGCTGTTTTTT. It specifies CASSFRETGELFF. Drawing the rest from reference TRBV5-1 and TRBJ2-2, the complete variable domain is KAGVTQTPRYLIKTRGQQVTLSCSPISGHRSVSWYQQTPGQGLQFLFEYFSETQRNKGNFPGRFSGRQFSNSRSEMNVSTLELGDSALYLCASSFRETGELFFGEGSRLTVL.

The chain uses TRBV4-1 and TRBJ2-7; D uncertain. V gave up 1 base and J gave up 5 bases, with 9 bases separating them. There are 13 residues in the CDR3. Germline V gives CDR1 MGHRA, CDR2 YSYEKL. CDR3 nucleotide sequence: TGCGCCAGCAGCCAAGGATTGGCGGACGAGCAGTACTTC. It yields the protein CASSQGLADEQYF.

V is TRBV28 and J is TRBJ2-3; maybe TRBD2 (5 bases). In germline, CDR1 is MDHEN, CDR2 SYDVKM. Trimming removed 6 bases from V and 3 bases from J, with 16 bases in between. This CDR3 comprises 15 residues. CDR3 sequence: CASSPDGLATDTQYF. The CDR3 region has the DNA TGTGCCAGCAGCCCAGATGGCCTAGCTACAGATACGCAGTATTTT.

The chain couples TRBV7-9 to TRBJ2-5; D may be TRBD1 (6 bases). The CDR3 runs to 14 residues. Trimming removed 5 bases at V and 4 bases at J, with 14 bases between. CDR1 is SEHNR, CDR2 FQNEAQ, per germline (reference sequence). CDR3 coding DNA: TGTGCCAGCAGCCCCAGAGTAGGGGGAGAGACCCAGTACTTC. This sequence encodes CASSPRVGGETQYF.

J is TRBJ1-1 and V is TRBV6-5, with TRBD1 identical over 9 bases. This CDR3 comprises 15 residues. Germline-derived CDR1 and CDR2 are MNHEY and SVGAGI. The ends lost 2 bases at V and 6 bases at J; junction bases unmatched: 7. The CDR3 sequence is CASSYGGQGRAEAFF. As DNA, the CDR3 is TGTGCCAGCAGTTACGGAGGACAGGGGAGGGCTGAAGCTTTCTTT.

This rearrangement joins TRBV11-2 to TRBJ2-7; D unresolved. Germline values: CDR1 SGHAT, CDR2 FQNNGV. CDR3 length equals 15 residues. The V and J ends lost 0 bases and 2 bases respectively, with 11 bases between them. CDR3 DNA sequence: TGTGCCAGCAGCTTAGAGAACAGTCCAGCCTACGAGCAGTACTTC. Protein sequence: CASSLENSPAYEQYF.

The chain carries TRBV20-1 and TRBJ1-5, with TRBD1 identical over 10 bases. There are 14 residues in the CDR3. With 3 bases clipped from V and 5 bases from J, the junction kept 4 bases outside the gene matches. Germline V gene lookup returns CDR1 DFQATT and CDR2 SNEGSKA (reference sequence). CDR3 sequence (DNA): TGCAGTGCTAGTAGACAGGGGGCTTATCAGCCCCAGCATTTT. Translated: CSASRQGAYQPQHF.

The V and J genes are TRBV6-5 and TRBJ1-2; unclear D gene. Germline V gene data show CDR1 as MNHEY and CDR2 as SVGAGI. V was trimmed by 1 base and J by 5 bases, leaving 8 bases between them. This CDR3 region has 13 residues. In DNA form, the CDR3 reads TGTGCCAGCAGTTACTGGACGGGGTATGGCTACACCTTC. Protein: CASSYWTGYGYTF.

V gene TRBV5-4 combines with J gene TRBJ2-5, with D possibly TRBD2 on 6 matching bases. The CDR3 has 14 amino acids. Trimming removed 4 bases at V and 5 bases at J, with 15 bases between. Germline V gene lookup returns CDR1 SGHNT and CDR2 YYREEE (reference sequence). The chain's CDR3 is CASSVDSGAETQYF. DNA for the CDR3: TGTGCCAGCAGCGTTGATAGCGGCGCGGAGACCCAGTACTTC.

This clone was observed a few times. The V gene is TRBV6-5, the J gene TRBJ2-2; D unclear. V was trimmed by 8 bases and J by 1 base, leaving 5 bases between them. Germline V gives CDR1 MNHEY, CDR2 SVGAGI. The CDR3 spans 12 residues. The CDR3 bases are TGTGCCAGCTCCTGGAACACCGGGGAGCTGTTTTTT. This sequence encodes CASSWNTGELFF.

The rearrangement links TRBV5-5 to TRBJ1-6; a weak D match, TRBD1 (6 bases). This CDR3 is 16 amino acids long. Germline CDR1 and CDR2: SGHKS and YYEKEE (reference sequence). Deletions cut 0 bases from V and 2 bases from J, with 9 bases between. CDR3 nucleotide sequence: TGTGCCAGCAGCTTGGATCCAGGGGCCTATAATTCACCCCTCCACTTT. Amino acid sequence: CASSLDPGAYNSPLHF.

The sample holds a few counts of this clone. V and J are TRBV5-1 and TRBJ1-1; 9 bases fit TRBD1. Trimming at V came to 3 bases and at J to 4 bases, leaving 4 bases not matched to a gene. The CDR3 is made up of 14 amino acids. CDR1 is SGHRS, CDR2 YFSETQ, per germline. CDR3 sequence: CASSWDREVTEAFF. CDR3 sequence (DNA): TGCGCCAGCAGCTGGGACAGGGAGGTCACTGAAGCTTTCTTT. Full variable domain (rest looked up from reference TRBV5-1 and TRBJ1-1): KAGVTQTPRYLIKTRGQQVTLSCSPISGHRSVSWYQQTPGQGLQFLFEYFSETQRNKGNFPGRFSGRQFSNSRSEMNVSTLELGDSALYLCASSWDREVTEAFFGQGTRLTVV.

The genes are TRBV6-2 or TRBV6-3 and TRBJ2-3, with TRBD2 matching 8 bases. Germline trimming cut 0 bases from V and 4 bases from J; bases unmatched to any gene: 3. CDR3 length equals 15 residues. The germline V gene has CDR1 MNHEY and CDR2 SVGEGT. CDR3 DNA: TGTGCCAGCAGTTACTCGAGCGGGAGCCCAGATACGCAGTATTTT. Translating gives CASSYSSGSPDTQYF.

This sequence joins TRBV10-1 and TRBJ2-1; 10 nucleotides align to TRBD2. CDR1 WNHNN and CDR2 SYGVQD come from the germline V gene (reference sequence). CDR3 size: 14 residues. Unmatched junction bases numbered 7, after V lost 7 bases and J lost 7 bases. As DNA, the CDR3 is TGCGCCAGCACCAGGGCTAGCGGGAGTAATGAGCAGTTCTTC. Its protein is CASTRASGSNEQFF.

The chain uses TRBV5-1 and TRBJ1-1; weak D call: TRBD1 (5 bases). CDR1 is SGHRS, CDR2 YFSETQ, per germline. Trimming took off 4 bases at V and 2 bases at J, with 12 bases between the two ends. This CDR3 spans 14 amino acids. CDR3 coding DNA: TGCGCCAGCAGCCTAACCGGGACTAACACTGAAGCTTTCTTT. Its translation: CASSLTGTNTEAFF. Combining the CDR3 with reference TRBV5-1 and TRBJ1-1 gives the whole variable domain KAGVTQTPRYLIKTRGQQVTLSCSPISGHRSVSWYQQTPGQGLQFLFEYFSETQRNKGNFPGRFSGRQFSNSRSEMNVSTLELGDSALYLCASSLTGTNTEAFFGQGTRLTVV.

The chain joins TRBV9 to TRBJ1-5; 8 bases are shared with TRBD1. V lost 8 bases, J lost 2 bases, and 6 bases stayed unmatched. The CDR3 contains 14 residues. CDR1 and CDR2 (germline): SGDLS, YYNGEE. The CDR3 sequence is CASSPGQGNQPQHF. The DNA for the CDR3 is TGTGCCAGTTCCCCGGGACAGGGCAATCAGCCCCAGCATTTT.

The CDR3 nucleotides are TGTGCCAGCAGTGAGGGGGCATTTAGGAGGAGCACTGAAGCTTTCTTT. It translates to CASSEGAFRRSTEAFF. This chain connects TRBV2 to TRBJ1-1, with a weak D call TRBD1 (6 bases). The germline CDR1 and CDR2 sequences are SNHLY and FYNNEI. Trimming removed 3 bases at V and 4 bases at J, with 18 bases between. The CDR3 sequence is 16 residues long.

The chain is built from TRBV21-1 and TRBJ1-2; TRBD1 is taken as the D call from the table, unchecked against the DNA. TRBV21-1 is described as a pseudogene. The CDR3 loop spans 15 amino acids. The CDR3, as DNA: TGTGCCAGCAGCAATGAGGACAGCCAATCCGGTGGCTACACCTTC. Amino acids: CASSNEDSQSGGYTF.